One and the same sample provided the 7 T cell receptor beta chains below, sequenced in a study of T cells in Graves' hyperthyroidism and ophthalmopathy. Amplification targeted TCR beta CDR3 regions from RNA transcripts. The TCR CDR3 was amplified in a first-round RT-PCR using the HTBI primer set. TCRdb reanalysed the multiplex PCR reads using MiXCR and keeps one entry per CDR3 protein. The sample has about 550,000 distinct CDR3 sequences, 20% seen once; the top ten hold around 27%. Sample: blood. The receptors stem from a man aged 18 to 29 with Graves' hyperthyroidism.

This clonotype was counted ten times or more. The chain employs TRBV6-1 and TRBJ1-2, with a tentative D call TRBD1 (5 bases). The CDR3 is 15 amino acids. The V gene lost 8 bases and the J gene lost 0 bases, with 16 bases spanning the gap. In germline, CDR1 is MNHNS, CDR2 SASEGT. Here the CDR3 reads CASGAVAGSNYGYTF. The DNA for the CDR3 is TGTGCCAGCGGGGCGGTGGCGGGCTCTAACTATGGCTACACCTTC.

This clonotype has ten or more counts. J is TRBJ2-5 and V is TRBV27, with a weak D call TRBD2 (6 bases). V lost 2 bases and J lost 7, with 17 bases in between. CDR1 MNHEY and CDR2 SMNVEV come from the germline V gene (reference sequence). The CDR3 has 15 amino acids. In nucleotides, the CDR3 is TGTGCCAGCAGTTTAGGAGGGGAGGTGGTTGGGACCCAGTACTTC. Residues: CASSLGGEVVGTQYF.

Many counts were recorded for this clonotype. The chain has TRBV7-9 and TRBJ2-2; D is perhaps TRBD1 (6 bases). V was pared by 5 bases and J by 2 bases, with 12 bases between. CDR1 is SEHNR and CDR2 is FQNEAQ in the germline V gene (reference sequence). CDR3 size: 15 residues. This CDR3 reads CASSTGHLNTGELFF. DNA for the CDR3: TGTGCCAGCAGCACGGGACATCTCAACACCGGGGAGCTGTTTTTT.

This clonotype was found many times. This chain uses TRBV28 with TRBJ2-7; no reliable D call. Germline V gene data show CDR1 as MDHEN and CDR2 as SYDVKM. V was shortened by 6 bases and J by 0 bases, with 9 bases between the two germline ends. This CDR3 comprises 13 residues. The CDR3 coding sequence is TGTGCCAGCAGAGTAACTGCCTCCTACGAGCAGTACTTC. This translates into CASRVTASYEQYF.

The table lists this clonotype with many counts. The gene calls are TRBV4-1 and TRBJ2-7; weak D call: TRBD1 (6 bases). This CDR3 is 15 amino acids long. Germline CDR1 MGHRA, CDR2 YSYEKL. Trimming removed 0 bases at V and 5 bases at J, with 14 bases between. The CDR3 spells CASSQDRGRIHEQYF. Here the CDR3 DNA reads TGCGCCAGCAGCCAAGACAGGGGTAGAATCCACGAGCAGTACTTC.

The genes are TRBV6-1 and TRBJ1-2, with D unresolved. Germline loops: CDR1 MNHNS, CDR2 SASEGT. This CDR3 has 13 residues. Deletions cut 6 bases from V and 9 bases from J, with 17 bases between. The CDR3 DNA is TGTGCCAGCAGAAAGCCCGGGATTCTGAGCTACACCTTC. It translates to CASRKPGILSYTF.

This clonotype was seen repeatedly, ten times or more. The chain is built from TRBV6-4 and TRBJ1-3; 9 bases are a match to TRBD1. With 5 bases clipped from V and 0 bases from J, the junction kept 8 bases outside the gene matches. CDR3 length equals 17 residues. Germline CDR1 and CDR2: MRHNA and SNTAGT. In DNA, the CDR3 is TGTGCCAGCAGTCCCGGGACAGGGATGAACTCTGGAAACACCATATATTTT. Protein: CASSPGTGMNSGNTIYF.